This entry concerns a single TCR beta chain. Its antigen remains unidentified. V gave up 7 bases and J gave up 5 bases; unmatched junction bases: 15. Per the germline V gene, CDR1 is SNHLY and CDR2 is FYNNEI. The CDR3 sequence is 17 residues long. Researchers amplified the TCR beta CDR3 regions from RNA transcripts. During a first-round RT-PCR of the TCR CDR3, the HTBI primer set was used. TCRdb passed the multiplex PCR reads through MiXCR, listing each CDR3 protein once. The table lists about 500,000 distinct CDR3 sequences, over 15% of them singletons. The data originate from a study of T cells in Graves' hyperthyroidism and ophthalmopathy. Findings of the study overall: Researchers report that a 13 V-J model separated ophthalmopathy from stable hyperthyroidism.

The V gene is TRBV2, the J gene TRBJ2-1; 9 bases map to TRBD1. The sample comprised blood. The sequence was obtained from a woman aged 18-29 years with Graves' hyperthyroidism. Here the CDR3 reads CASTEGPRDRVNNEQFF. CDR3 nucleotides: TGTGCCAGCACCGAAGGCCCCCGGGACAGGGTTAACAATGAGCAGTTCTTC.